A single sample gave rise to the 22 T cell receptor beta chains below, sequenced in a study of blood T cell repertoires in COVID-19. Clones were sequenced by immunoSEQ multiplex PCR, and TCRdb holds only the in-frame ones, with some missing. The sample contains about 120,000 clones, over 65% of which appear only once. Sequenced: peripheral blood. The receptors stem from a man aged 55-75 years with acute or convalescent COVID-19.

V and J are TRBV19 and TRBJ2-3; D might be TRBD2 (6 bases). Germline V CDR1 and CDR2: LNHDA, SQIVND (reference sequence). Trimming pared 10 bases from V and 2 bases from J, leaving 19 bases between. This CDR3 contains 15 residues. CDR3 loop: CATTEGPRFTDTQYF. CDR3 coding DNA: TGTGCCACTACGGAGGGGCCCCGATTCACAGATACGCAGTATTTT.

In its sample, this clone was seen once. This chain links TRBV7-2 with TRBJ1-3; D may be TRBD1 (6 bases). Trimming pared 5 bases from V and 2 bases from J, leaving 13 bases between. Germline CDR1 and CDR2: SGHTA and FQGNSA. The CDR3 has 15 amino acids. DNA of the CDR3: TGTGCCAGCAGCGCACGGGGGGGGCCTGGAAACACCATATATTTT. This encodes CASSARGGPGNTIYF.

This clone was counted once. The CDR3 is CASSLVASGSSSYNEQFF. CDR3 DNA sequence: TGTGCCAGCAGCTTAGTGGCTAGCGGGAGCAGTTCCTACAATGAGCAGTTCTTC. The rearrangement links TRBV7-2 to TRBJ2-1; 10 bases are a match to TRBD2. V shed 1 base, J shed 1 base, and the junction held 7 bases outside the gene matches. This CDR3 is 18 amino acids long. Germline-derived CDR1 and CDR2 are SGHTA and FQGNSA.

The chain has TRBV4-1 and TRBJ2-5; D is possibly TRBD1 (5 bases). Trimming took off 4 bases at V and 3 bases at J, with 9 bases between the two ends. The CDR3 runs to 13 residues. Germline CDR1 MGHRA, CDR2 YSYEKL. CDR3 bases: TGCGCCAGCAGCCTAATGACAGAAGAGACCCAGTACTTC. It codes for CASSLMTEETQYF.

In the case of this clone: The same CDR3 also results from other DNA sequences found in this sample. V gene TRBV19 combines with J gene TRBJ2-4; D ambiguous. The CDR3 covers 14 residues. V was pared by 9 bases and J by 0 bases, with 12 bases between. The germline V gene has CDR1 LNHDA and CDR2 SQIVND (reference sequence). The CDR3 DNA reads TGTGCCAGCTCGAGTGGGCTAGCCAAAAACATTCAGTACTTC. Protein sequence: CASSSGLAKNIQYF.

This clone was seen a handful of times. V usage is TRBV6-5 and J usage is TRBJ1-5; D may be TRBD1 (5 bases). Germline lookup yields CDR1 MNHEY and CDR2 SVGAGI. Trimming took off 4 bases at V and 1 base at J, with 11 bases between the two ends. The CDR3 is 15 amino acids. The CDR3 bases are TGTGCCAGCAGTTTATACACAGGCAGCAATCAGCCCCAGCATTTT. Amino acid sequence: CASSLYTGSNQPQHF.

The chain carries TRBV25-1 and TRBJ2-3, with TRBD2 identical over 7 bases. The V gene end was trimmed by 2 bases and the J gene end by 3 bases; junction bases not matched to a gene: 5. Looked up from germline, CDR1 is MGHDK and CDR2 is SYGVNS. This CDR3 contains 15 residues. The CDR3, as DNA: TGTGCCAGCAGTGAACGGACTAGATATACAGATACGCAGTATTTT. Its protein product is CASSERTRYTDTQYF.

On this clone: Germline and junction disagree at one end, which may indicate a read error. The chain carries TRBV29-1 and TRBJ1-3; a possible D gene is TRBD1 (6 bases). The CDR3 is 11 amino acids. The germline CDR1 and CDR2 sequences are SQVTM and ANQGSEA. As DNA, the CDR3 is TGCAGCGTTGAGGAACGGGGGGCGCAGGATTTT. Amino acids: CSVEERGAQDF. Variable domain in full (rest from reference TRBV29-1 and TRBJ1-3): SAVISQKPSRDICQRGTSLTIQCQVDSQVTMMFWYRQQPGQSLTLIATANQGSEATYESGFVIDKFPISRPNLTFSTLTVSNMSPEDSSIYLCSVEERGAQDFGEGSWLTVV.

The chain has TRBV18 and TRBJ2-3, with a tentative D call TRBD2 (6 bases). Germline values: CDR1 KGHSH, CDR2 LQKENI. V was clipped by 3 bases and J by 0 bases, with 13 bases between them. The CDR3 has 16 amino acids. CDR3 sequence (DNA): TGTGCCAGCTCACCTGTTGTCCGGGGGAGCACAGATACGCAGTATTTT. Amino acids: CASSPVVRGSTDTQYF.

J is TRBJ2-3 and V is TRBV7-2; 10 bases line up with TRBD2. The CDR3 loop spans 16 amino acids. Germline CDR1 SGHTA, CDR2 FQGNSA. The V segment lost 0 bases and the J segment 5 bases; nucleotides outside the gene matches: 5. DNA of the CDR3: TGTGCCAGCAGCTTAGCCATAGCGGGAGGCGGAGATACGCAGTATTTT. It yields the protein CASSLAIAGGGDTQYF.

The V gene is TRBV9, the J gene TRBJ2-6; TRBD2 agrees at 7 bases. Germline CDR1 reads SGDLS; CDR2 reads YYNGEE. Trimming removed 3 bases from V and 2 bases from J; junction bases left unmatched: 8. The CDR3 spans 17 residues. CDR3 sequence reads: CASSAGGSPPGANVLTF. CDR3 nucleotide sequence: TGTGCCAGCAGCGCCGGGGGGAGTCCCCCTGGGGCCAACGTCCTGACTTTC.

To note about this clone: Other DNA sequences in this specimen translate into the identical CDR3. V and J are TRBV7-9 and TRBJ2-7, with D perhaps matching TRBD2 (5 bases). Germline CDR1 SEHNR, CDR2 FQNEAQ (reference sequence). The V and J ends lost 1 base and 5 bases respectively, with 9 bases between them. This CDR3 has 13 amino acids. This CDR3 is CASSLGGPNEQYF. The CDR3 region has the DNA TGTGCCAGCAGCTTAGGAGGGCCCAACGAGCAGTACTTC. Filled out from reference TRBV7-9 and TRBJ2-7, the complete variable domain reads DTGVSQNPRHKITKRGQNVTFRCDPISEHNRLYWYRQTLGQGPEFLTYFQNEAQLEKSRLLSDRFSAERPKGSFSTLEIQRTEQGDSAMYLCASSLGGPNEQYFGPGTRLTVT.

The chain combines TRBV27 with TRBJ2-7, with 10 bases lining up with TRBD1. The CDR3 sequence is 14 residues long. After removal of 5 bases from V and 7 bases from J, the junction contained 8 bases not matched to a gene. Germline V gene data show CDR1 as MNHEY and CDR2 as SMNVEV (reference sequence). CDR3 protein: CASSTRQGAREQYF. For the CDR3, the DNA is TGTGCCAGCAGTACGCGACAGGGGGCGCGAGAGCAGTACTTC.

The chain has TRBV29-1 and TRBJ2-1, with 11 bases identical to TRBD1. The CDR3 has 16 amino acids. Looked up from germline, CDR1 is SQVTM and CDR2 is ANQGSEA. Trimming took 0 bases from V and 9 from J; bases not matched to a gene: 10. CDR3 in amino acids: CSVEDLKGQGVGEQFF. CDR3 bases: TGCAGCGTTGAAGATCTAAAGGGACAGGGGGTCGGTGAGCAGTTCTTC.

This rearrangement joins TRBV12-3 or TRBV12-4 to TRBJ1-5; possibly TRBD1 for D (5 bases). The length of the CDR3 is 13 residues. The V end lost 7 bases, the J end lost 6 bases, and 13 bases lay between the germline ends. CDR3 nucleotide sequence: TGTGCCAGCACCTATGGGGGGAGTCAGCCCCAGCATTTT. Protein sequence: CASTYGGSQPQHF.

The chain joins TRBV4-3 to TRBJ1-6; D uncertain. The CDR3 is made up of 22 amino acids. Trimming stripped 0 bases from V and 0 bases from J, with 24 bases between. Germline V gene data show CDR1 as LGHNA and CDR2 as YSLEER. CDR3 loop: CASSQDHARSMDSNSYNSPLHF. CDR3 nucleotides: TGCGCCAGCAGCCAAGATCACGCTCGATCAATGGACTCCAACTCCTATAATTCACCCCTCCACTTT.

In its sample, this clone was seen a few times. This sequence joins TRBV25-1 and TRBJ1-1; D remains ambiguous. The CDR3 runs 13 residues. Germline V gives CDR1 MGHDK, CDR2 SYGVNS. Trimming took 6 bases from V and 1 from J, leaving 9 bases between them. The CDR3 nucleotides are TGTGCCAGCAGAGAGGTGTCGAACACTGAAGCTTTCTTT. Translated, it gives CASREVSNTEAFF.

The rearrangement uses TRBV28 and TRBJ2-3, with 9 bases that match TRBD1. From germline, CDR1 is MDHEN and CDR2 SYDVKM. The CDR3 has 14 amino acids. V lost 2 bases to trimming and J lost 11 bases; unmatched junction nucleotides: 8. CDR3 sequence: CASSLPRDRVVQYF. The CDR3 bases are TGTGCCAGCAGTTTACCCCGGGACAGGGTGGTGCAGTATTTT.

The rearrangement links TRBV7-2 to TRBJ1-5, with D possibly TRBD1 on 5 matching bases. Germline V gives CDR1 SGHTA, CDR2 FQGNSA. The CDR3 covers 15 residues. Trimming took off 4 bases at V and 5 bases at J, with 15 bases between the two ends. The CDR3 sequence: CASSSDGGGDQPQHF. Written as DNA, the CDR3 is TGTGCCAGCAGCTCCGACGGAGGAGGGGATCAGCCCCAGCATTTT.

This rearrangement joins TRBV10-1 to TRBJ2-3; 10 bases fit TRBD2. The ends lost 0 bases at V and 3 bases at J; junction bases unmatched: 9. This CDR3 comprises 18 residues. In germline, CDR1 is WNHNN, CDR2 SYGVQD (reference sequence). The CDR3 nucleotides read TGCGCCAGCAGTGAGTCGACTCTTAGCGGGAGGCTTACAGATACGCAGTATTTT. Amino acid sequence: CASSESTLSGRLTDTQYF.

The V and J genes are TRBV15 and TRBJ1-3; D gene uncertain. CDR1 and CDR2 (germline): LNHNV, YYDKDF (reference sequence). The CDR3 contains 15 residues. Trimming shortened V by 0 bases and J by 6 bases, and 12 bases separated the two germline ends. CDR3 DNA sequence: TGTGCCACCAGCAGAGATCGACGTCAGGCAAACACCATATATTTT. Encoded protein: CATSRDRRQANTIYF.

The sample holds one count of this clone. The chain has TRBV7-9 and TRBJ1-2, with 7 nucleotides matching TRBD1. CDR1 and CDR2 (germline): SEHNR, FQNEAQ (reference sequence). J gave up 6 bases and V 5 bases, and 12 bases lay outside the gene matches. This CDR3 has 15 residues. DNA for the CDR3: TGTGCCAGCAGCCCTCTGGGACAGCTCCTTGATGGCTACACCTTC. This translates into CASSPLGQLLDGYTF.